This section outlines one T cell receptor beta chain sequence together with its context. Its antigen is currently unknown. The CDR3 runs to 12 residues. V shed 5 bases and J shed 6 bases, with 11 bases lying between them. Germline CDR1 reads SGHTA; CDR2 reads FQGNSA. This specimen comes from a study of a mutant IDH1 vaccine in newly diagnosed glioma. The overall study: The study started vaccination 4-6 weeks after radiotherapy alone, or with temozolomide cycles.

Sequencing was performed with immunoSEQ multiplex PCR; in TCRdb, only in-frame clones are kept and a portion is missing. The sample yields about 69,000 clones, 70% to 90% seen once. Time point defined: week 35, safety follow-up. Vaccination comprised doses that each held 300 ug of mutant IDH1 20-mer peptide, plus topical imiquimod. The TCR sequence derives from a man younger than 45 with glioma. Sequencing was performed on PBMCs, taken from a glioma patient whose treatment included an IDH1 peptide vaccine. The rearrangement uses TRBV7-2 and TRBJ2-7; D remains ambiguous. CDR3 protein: CASSPMTGEQYF. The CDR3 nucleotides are TGTGCCAGCAGCCCGATGACTGGCGAGCAGTACTTC.